One and the same sample provided the 13 T cell receptor beta chains below, sequenced in a study of cytomegalovirus exposure and HLA in healthy donors. The PCR used 60 Vbeta and 13 Jbeta primers. The protocol was immunoSEQ multiplex PCR, while the TCRdb copy is restricted to in-frame clones and leaves out a portion. Here the sample spans about 120,000 clones, around 76% being singletons. Specimen: PBMCs. These TCRs come from a man aged 55-75 years in good health and CMV-seropositive.

The chain links TRBV5-1 to TRBJ2-7; the match to TRBD2 covers 7 bases. V was clipped by 0 bases and J by 4 bases; unmatched bases: 13. The CDR3 runs to 17 residues. The germline CDR1 and CDR2 sequences are SGHRS and YFSETQ. The CDR3 DNA is TGCGCCAGCAGCTTGGAGGCTTGGGGGGGTAAGTGGTACGAGCAGTACTTC. Protein product: CASSLEAWGGKWYEQYF.

V usage is TRBV7-6 and J usage is TRBJ2-1, with 12 bases matching TRBD2. The V and J ends lost 5 bases and 9 bases, in that order; junction bases with no gene match: 11. There are 16 residues in the CDR3. Germline CDR1 reads SGHVS; CDR2 reads FNYEAQ. CDR3 bases: TGTGCCAGCAGCGCCTTACTAGCGGGAGGTTTCCCTGAGCAGTTCTTC. Translated: CASSALLAGGFPEQFF.

The chain recombines TRBV7-2 with TRBJ2-1; tentative D call: TRBD1 (6 bases). Per germline, CDR1 SGHTA and CDR2 FQGNSA. The ends were cut back, 2 bases at V and 8 bases at J, with 19 bases in the middle. The length of the CDR3 is 16 residues. The CDR3 nucleotides read TGTGCCAGCAGCTTATGGGGGAGACAGGTTCGCGATGAGCAGTTCTTC. This sequence encodes CASSLWGRQVRDEQFF. Full variable domain (remainder filled in from reference TRBV7-2 and TRBJ2-1): GAGVSQSPSNKVTEKGKDVELRCDPISGHTALYWYRQSLGQGLEFLIYFQGNSAPDKSGLPSDRFSAERTGGSVSTLTIQRTQQEDSAVYLCASSLWGRQVRDEQFFGPGTRLTVL.

The chain has TRBV4-1 and TRBJ2-7; TRBD2 aligns across 8 bases. The CDR3 is made up of 14 amino acids. The germline V gene encodes CDR1 MGHRA and CDR2 YSYEKL. V lost 2 bases, J lost 2 bases, and 2 bases stayed unmatched. The CDR3 is CASSQTGGAYEQYF. The CDR3 coding sequence is TGCGCCAGCAGCCAAACCGGGGGGGCCTACGAGCAGTACTTC.

The CDR3 DNA reads as TGCGCCAGCAGCCAGATACCCCGGGACAGTTTCTACGAGCAGTACTTC. It yields the protein CASSQIPRDSFYEQYF. The chain combines TRBV4-1 with TRBJ2-5, with TRBD1 identical over 7 bases. TRBJ2-7 matches the DNA end more closely, so the J call is doubtful. This CDR3 region has 16 residues. Germline CDR1 is MGHRA and CDR2 is YSYEKL.

This chain connects TRBV30 to TRBJ1-2, with 10 nucleotides matching TRBD1. V gave up 6 bases and J gave up 2 bases; unmatched junction bases: 3. The CDR3 sequence is 13 residues long. Germline CDR1 GTSNPN, CDR2 SVGIG (reference sequence). This CDR3 reads CACQDRGNYGYTF. Written as DNA, the CDR3 is TGTGCCTGCCAGGACAGGGGGAACTATGGCTACACCTTC.

A few counts support this clone. The V gene is TRBV4-2, the J gene TRBJ2-3; D is uncertain. The CDR3 covers 13 residues. In germline, CDR1 is LGHNA, CDR2 YNFKEQ. Trimming left V 2 bases short and J 8 bases short, with 11 bases between. CDR3 region: CASSQQTPVTQYF. The CDR3 bases are TGTGCCAGCAGCCAACAGACTCCCGTTACGCAGTATTTT.

The chain employs TRBV30 and TRBJ1-6; D not certain. CDR3 length equals 13 residues. Germline V gene data show CDR1 as GTSNPN and CDR2 as SVGIG (reference sequence). V dropped 4 bases and J dropped 6 bases, with 10 bases sitting between them. CDR3 sequence: CAWTYQRNSPLHF. The CDR3 DNA is TGTGCCTGGACTTATCAGCGTAATTCACCCCTCCACTTT.

This chain links TRBV18 with TRBJ2-6; 7 nucleotides align to TRBD2. Unmatched junction bases numbered 7, after V lost 5 bases and J lost 0 bases. The CDR3 length is 17 residues. Looked up from germline, CDR1 is KGHSH and CDR2 is LQKENI. CDR3 DNA sequence: TGTGCCAGCTCAGGGGGGGTCCCCTCCTCTGGGGCCAACGTCCTGACTTTC. Protein product: CASSGGVPSSGANVLTF.

The chain combines TRBV29-1 with TRBJ2-2, with a possible D match to TRBD2 (6 bases). V gave up 4 bases and J gave up 1 base, with 10 bases separating them. The CDR3 runs to 14 residues. In germline, CDR1 is SQVTM, CDR2 ANQGSEA. The CDR3: CSVAGRGNTGELFF. CDR3 nucleotides: TGCAGCGTTGCGGGGCGGGGGAACACCGGGGAGCTGTTTTTT.

This clone has just a few counts. This specimen includes other DNA sequences encoding the same CDR3. The chain uses TRBV5-1 and TRBJ1-1; D not resolved. The CDR3 runs to 13 residues. Trimming shortened V by 2 bases and J by 1 base, and 6 bases separated the two germline ends. Germline assignment: CDR1 SGHRS and CDR2 YFSETQ. CDR3 bases: TGCGCCAGCAGCTTCGGAGGGAACACTGAAGCTTTCTTT. Its protein product is CASSFGGNTEAFF.

The CDR3 nucleotides are TGTGCCAGCAGTGGTCCCCGACAGGGGGCCGGGGAGCTGTTTTTT. Amino acid sequence: CASSGPRQGAGELFF. The V gene is TRBV2, the J gene TRBJ2-2, with 9 nucleotides matching TRBD1. CDR1 and CDR2 from the germline V gene are SNHLY and FYNNEI. The ends lost 4 bases at V and 6 bases at J; junction bases unmatched: 6. The CDR3 sequence is 15 residues long. The whole variable domain, filled in from reference TRBV2 and TRBJ2-2, reads EPEVTQTPSHQVTQMGQEVILRCVPISNHLYFYWYRQILGQKVEFLVSFYNNEISEKSEIFDDQFSVERPDGSNFTLKIRSTKLEDSAMYFCASSGPRQGAGELFFGEGSRLTVL.

The CDR3 protein is CASSLLRPRQNEKLFF. For the CDR3, the DNA is TGTGCCAGCAGCTTACTCCGGCCGAGACAAAATGAAAAACTGTTTTTT. The chain combines TRBV7-6 with TRBJ1-4; no definite D call. The CDR3 runs 16 residues. The germline V gene has CDR1 SGHVS and CDR2 FNYEAQ. Deletions cut 2 bases from V and 5 bases from J, with 15 bases between.